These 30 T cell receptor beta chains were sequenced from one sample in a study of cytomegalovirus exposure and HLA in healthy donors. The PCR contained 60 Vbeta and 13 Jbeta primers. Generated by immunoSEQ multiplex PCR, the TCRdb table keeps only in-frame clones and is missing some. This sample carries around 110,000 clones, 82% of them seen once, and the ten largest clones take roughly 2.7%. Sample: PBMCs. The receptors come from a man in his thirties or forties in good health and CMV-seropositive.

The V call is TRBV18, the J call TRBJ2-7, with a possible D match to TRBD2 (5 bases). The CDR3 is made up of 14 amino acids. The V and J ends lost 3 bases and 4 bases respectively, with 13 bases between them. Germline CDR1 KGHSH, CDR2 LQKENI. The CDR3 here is CASSPDGIGYEQYF. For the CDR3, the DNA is TGTGCCAGCTCACCCGACGGGATCGGGTACGAGCAGTACTTC.

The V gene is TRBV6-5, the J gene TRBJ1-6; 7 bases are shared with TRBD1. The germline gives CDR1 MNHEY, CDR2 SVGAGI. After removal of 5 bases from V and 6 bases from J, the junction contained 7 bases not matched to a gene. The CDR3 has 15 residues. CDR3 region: CASSKQGYGNSPLHF. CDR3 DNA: TGTGCCAGCAGTAAACAGGGGTATGGTAATTCACCCCTCCACTTT.

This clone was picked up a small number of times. CDR3 sequence: CASSLKGGVGQPQHF. CDR3 sequence (DNA): TGTGCCAGCAGCCTGAAGGGGGGGGTCGGTCAGCCCCAGCATTTT. The rearrangement uses TRBV7-9 and TRBJ1-5, with D maybe TRBD1 (6 bases). The CDR3 consists of 15 residues. The germline V and J ends were trimmed by 5 bases and 6 bases, with 17 bases remaining between them. Per germline, CDR1 SEHNR and CDR2 FQNEAQ (reference sequence).

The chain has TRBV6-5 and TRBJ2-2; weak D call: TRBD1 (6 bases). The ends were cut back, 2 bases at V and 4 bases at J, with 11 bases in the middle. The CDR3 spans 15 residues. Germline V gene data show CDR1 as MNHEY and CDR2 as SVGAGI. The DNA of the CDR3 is TGTGCCAGCAGTTACCAGGGACAATTCACCGGGGAGCTGTTTTTT. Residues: CASSYQGQFTGELFF.

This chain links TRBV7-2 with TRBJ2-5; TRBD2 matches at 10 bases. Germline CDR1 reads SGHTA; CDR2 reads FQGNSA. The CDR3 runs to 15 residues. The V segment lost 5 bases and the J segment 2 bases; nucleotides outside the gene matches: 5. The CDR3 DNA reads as TGTGCCAGCAGCAACAGACTAGCGGGTCAAGAGACCCAGTACTTC. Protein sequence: CASSNRLAGQETQYF.

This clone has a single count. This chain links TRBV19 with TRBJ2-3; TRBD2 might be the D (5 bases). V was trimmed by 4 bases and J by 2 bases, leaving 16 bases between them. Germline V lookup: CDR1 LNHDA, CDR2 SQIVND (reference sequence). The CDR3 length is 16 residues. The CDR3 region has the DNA TGTGCCAGTAGTACCGAGTACGGAGGCTACACAGATACGCAGTATTTT. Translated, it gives CASSTEYGGYTDTQYF. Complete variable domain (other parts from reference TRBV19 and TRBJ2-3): DGGITQSPKYLFRKEGQNVTLSCEQNLNHDAMYWYRQDPGQGLRLIYYSQIVNDFQKGDIAEGYSVSREKKESFPLTVTSAQKNPTAFYLCASSTEYGGYTDTQYFGPGTRLTVL.

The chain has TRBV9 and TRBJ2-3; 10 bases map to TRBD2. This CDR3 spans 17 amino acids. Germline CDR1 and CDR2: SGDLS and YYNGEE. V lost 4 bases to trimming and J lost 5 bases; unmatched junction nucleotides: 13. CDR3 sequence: CASSPRGSGGNKDTQYF. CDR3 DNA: TGTGCCAGCAGCCCGAGGGGTAGCGGGGGGAACAAAGATACGCAGTATTTT.

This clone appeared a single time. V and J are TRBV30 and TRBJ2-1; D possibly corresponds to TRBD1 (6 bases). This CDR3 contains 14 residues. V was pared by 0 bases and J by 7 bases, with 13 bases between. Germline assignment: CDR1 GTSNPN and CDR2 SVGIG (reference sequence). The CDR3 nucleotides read TGTGCCTGGAGTGTTCACAGGGCAAGAAATGAGCAGTTCTTC. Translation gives CAWSVHRARNEQFF.

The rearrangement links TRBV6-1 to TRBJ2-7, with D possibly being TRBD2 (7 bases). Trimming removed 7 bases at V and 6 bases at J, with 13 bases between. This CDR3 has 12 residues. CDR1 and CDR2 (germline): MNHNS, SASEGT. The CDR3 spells CASIEGGGEQYF. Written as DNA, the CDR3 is TGTGCCAGCATCGAGGGGGGGGGCGAGCAGTACTTC.

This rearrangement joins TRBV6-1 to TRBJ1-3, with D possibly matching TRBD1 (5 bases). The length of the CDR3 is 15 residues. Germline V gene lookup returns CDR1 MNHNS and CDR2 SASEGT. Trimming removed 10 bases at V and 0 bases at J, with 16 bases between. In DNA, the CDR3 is TGTGCCACCGGTGACGGGGGAGTCTCTGGAAACACCATATATTTT. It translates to CATGDGGVSGNTIYF.

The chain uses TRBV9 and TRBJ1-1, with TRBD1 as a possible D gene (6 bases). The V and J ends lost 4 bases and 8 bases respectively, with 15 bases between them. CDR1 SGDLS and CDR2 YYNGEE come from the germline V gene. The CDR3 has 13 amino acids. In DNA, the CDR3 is TGTGCCAGCAGCTCACAGGGTAGGTCCGAAGCTTTCTTT. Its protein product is CASSSQGRSEAFF.

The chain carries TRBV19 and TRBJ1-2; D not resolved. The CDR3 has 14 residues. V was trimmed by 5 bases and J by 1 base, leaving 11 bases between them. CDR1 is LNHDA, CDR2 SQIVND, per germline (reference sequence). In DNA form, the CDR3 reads TGTGCCAGTAGTCCCCGAGGAAATAACTATGGCTACACCTTC. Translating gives CASSPRGNNYGYTF.

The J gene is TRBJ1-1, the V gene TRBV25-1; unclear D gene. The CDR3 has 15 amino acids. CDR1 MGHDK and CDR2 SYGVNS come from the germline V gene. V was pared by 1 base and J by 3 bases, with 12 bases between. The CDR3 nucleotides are TGTGCCAGCAGTGAATGGTCCTGGGCTGACACTGAAGCTTTCTTT. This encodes CASSEWSWADTEAFF. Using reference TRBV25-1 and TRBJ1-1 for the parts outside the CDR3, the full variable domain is EADIYQTPRYLVIGTGKKITLECSQTMGHDKMYWYQQDPGMELHLIHYSYGVNSTEKGDLSSESTVSRIRTEHFPLTLESARPSHTSQYLCASSEWSWADTEAFFGQGTRLTVV.

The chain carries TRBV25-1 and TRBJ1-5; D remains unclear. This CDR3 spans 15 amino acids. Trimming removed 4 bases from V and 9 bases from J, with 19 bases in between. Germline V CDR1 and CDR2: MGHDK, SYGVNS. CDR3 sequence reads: CASSGSGGRAMPQHF. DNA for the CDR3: TGTGCCAGCAGTGGGTCAGGAGGGAGGGCAATGCCCCAGCATTTT.

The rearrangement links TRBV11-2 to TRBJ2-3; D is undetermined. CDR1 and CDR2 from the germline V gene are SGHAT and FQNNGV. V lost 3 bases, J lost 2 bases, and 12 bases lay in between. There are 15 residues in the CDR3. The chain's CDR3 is CASSFGSMATDTQYF. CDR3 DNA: TGTGCCAGCAGCTTTGGCTCCATGGCCACAGATACGCAGTATTTT.

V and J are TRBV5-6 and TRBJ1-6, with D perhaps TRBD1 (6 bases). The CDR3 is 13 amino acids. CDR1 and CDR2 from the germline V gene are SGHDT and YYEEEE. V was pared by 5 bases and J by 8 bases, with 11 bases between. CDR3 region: CASRTWTDSPLHF. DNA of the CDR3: TGTGCCAGCAGAACGTGGACAGATTCACCCCTCCACTTT.

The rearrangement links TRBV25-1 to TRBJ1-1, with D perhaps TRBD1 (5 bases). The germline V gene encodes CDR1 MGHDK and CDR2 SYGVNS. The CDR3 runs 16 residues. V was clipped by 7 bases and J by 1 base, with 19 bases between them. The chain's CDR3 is CASITPIGQGNTEAFF. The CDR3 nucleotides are TGTGCCAGCATTACCCCCATAGGGCAGGGGAACACTGAAGCTTTCTTT. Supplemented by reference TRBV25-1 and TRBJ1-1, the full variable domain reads EADIYQTPRYLVIGTGKKITLECSQTMGHDKMYWYQQDPGMELHLIHYSYGVNSTEKGDLSSESTVSRIRTEHFPLTLESARPSHTSQYLCASITPIGQGNTEAFFGQGTRLTVV.

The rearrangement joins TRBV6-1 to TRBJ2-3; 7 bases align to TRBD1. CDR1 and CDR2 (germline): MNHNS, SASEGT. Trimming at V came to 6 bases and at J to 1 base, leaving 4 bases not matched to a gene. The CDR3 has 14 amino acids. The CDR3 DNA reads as TGTGCCAGCAGCCCAGACAGGGGCACAGATACGCAGTATTTT. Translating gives CASSPDRGTDTQYF.

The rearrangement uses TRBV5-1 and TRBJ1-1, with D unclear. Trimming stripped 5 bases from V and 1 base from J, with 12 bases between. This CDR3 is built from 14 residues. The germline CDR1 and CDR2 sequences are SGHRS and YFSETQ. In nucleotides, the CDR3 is TGCGCCAGCAGTTACGGACGGGGGAACACTGAAGCTTTCTTT. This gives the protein CASSYGRGNTEAFF.

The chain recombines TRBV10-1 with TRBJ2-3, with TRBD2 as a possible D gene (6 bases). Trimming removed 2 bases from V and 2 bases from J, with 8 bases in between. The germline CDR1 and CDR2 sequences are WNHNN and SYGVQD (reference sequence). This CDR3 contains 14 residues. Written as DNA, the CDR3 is TGCGCCAGCAGTGAGGGGGGGACCACAGATACGCAGTATTTT. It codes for CASSEGGTTDTQYF.

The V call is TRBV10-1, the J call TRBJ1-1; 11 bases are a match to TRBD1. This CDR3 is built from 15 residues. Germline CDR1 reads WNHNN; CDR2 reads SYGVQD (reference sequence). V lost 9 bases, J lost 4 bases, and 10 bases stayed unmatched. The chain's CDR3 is CARYRTGGASTEAFF. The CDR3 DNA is TGCGCCAGGTACCGGACAGGGGGCGCGAGCACTGAAGCTTTCTTT.

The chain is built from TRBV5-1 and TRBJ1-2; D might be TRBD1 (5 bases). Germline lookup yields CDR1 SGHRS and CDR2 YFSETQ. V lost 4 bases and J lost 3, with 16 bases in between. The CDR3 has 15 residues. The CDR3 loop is CASSGGWAEDYGYTF. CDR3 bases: TGCGCCAGCAGCGGGGGGTGGGCGGAGGACTATGGCTACACCTTC. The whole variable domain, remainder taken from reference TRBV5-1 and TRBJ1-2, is KAGVTQTPRYLIKTRGQQVTLSCSPISGHRSVSWYQQTPGQGLQFLFEYFSETQRNKGNFPGRFSGRQFSNSRSEMNVSTLELGDSALYLCASSGGWAEDYGYTFGSGTRLTVV.

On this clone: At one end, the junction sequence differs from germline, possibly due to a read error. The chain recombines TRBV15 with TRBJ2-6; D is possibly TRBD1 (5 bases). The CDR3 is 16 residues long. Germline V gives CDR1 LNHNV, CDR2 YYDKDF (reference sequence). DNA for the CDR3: TGTGCCACCGGACCCTACAGTTACTCTGGGGCCAACGGCCTGACTTTC. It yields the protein CATGPYSYSGANGLTF.

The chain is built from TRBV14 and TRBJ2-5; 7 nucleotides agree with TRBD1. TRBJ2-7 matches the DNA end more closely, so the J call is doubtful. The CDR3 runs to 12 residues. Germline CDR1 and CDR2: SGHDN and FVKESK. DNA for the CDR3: TGTGCCACGGGACAGACCTCCTACGAGCAGTACTTC. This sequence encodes CATGQTSYEQYF.

The CDR3 is CASKRNQETQYF. Here the CDR3 DNA reads TGTGCCAGCAAGCGGAACCAAGAGACCCAGTACTTC. The chain employs TRBV7-9 and TRBJ2-5; a possible D gene is TRBD2 (5 bases). V was cut by 7 bases and J by 0 bases, with 6 bases left in between. The germline gives CDR1 SEHNR, CDR2 FQNEAQ (reference sequence). The CDR3 length is 12 residues.

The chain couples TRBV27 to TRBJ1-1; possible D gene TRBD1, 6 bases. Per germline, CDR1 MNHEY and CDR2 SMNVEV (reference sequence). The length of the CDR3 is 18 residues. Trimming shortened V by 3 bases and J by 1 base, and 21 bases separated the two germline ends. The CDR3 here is CASSFSGVGGATNTEAFF. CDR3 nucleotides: TGTGCCAGCAGTTTCTCCGGGGTTGGGGGGGCGACGAACACTGAAGCTTTCTTT.

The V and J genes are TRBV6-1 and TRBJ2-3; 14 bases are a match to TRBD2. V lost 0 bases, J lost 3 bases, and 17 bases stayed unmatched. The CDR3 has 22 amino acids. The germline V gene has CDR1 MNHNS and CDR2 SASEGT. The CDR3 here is CASSEAMRRTSGGTPGTDTQYF. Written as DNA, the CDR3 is TGTGCCAGCAGTGAAGCGATGAGGAGGACTAGCGGGGGGACTCCAGGTACAGATACGCAGTATTTT.

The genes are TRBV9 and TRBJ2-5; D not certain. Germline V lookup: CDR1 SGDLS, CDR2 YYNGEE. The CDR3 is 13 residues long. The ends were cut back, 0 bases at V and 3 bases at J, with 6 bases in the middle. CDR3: CASSVGAEETQYF. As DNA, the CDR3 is TGTGCCAGCAGCGTAGGGGCAGAAGAGACCCAGTACTTC.

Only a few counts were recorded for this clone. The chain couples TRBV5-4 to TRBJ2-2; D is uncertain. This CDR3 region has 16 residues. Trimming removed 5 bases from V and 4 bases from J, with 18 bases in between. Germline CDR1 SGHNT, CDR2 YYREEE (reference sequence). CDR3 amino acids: CASRYTGARVTGELFF. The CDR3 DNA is TGTGCCAGCAGATACACTGGAGCTCGGGTCACCGGGGAGCTGTTTTTT.

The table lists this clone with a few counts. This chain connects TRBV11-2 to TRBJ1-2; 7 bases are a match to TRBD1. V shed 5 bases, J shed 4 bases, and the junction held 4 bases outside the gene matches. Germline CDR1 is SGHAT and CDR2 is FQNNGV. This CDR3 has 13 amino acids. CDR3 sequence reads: CASSQAGGYGYTF. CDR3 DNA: TGTGCCAGCAGCCAGGCAGGGGGCTATGGCTACACCTTC. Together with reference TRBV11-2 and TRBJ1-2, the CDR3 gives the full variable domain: EAGVAQSPRYKIIEKRQSVAFWCNPISGHATLYWYQQILGQGPKLLIQFQNNGVVDDSQLPKDRFSAERLKGVDSTLKIQPAKLEDSAVYLCASSQAGGYGYTFGSGTRLTVV.